These 7 T cell receptor beta chains share one sample of origin, sequenced in a study of PD-L1 blockade in urothelial cancer. Repertoires were generated with immunoSEQ multiplex PCR, while TCRdb's copy carries only in-frame clones and drops some. The top ten hold about 2.6% of the sample, which has about 51,000 clones, around 90% seen once. Indicated time point: peripheral blood 6 weeks after treatment start. Sequencing used PBMCs, obtained around atezolizumab (anti-PD-L1) treatment. The receptors derive from a man between 60 and 70 years old with urothelial cancer.

CDR3 region: CASSLGSGEPQYF. CDR3 bases: TGCGCCAGCAGCTTGGGTTCCGGGGAGCCACAGTACTTC. This chain links TRBV5-1 with TRBJ2-4, with D possibly matching TRBD2 (5 bases). Germline values: CDR1 SGHRS, CDR2 YFSETQ. Trimming took off 0 bases at V and 13 bases at J, with 14 bases between the two ends. CDR3 size: 13 residues. Supplemented by reference TRBV5-1 and TRBJ2-4, the full variable domain reads KAGVTQTPRYLIKTRGQQVTLSCSPISGHRSVSWYQQTPGQGLQFLFEYFSETQRNKGNFPGRFSGRQFSNSRSEMNVSTLELGDSALYLCASSLGSGEPQYFGAGTRLSVL.

This clone was observed once. V usage is TRBV7-2 and J usage is TRBJ1-6, with D unresolved. The length of the CDR3 is 12 residues. V was pared by 1 base and J by 11 bases, with 6 bases between. Germline lookup yields CDR1 SGHTA and CDR2 FQGNSA. CDR3 in DNA: TGTGCCAGCAGCTTAGGCCCGGCACCCCTCCACTTT. The encoded protein is CASSLGPAPLHF.

This clone was counted only a few times. This sequence joins TRBV28 and TRBJ1-5, with 9 bases fitting TRBD1. The CDR3 is 16 amino acids. In germline, CDR1 is MDHEN, CDR2 SYDVKM. With 3 bases clipped from V and 2 bases from J, the junction kept 5 bases outside the gene matches. The CDR3 DNA reads as TGTGCCAGCAGTTTCACAGGGGGCTTGCGCAATCAGCCCCAGCATTTT. The encoded protein is CASSFTGGLRNQPQHF. The full variable domain, in which reference TRBV28 and TRBJ1-5 provide the parts outside the CDR3, is DVKVTQSSRYLVKRTGEKVFLECVQDMDHENMFWYRQDPGLGLRLIYFSYDVKMKEKGDIPEGYSVSREKKERFSLILESASTNQTSMYLCASSFTGGLRNQPQHFGDGTRLSIL.

The gene calls are TRBV30 and TRBJ2-1, with 12 bases lining up with TRBD2. Germline V gene sequence: CDR1 GTSNPN, CDR2 SVGIG (reference sequence). This CDR3 is built from 14 residues. V shed 1 base, J shed 10 bases, and the junction held 5 bases outside the gene matches. The CDR3 here is CAWSDGGTSGEQFF. The CDR3 DNA reads as TGTGCCTGGAGTGACGGGGGGACTAGCGGGGAGCAGTTCTTC.

The chain recombines TRBV18 with TRBJ2-7; D gene unclear. V lost 4 bases and J 4 bases, leaving 5 bases between the germline ends. This CDR3 is built from 11 residues. CDR1 and CDR2 from the germline V gene are KGHSH and LQKENI. CDR3 coding DNA: TGTGCCAGCTCACAATCATACGAGCAGTACTTC. Amino acid sequence: CASSQSYEQYF.

This chain joins TRBV9 and TRBJ2-3, with 7 bases aligning to TRBD2. V lost 4 bases, J lost 1 base, and 9 bases stayed unmatched. CDR1 SGDLS and CDR2 YYNGEE come from the germline V gene. CDR3 length: 16 residues. This chain's CDR3 is CASSPRPSGGTDTQYF. The CDR3, as DNA: TGTGCCAGCAGCCCGCGGCCGAGCGGGGGCACAGATACGCAGTATTTT.

The J gene is TRBJ2-1, the V gene TRBV28; TRBD2 matches at 15 bases. Looked up from germline, CDR1 is MDHEN and CDR2 is SYDVKM. V lost 9 bases to trimming and J lost 1 base; unmatched junction nucleotides: 7. The CDR3 totals 17 residues. The CDR3 protein is CASLGTSGRRSYNEQFF. The CDR3 region has the DNA TGTGCCAGTTTGGGGACTAGCGGGAGGCGATCCTACAATGAGCAGTTCTTC.